This TCR beta chain was recorded in a study of cytomegalovirus exposure and HLA in healthy donors. Turning to the study itself: Per a later analysis, the approximately 620 first-cohort and 120 validation repertoires shared one platform.

This clone was seen only once. Its antigen is still unknown. Whole-study findings and limits: Associated with cytomegalovirus, according to the listing, were some 150 TCR beta chains. Most TCR sequences were seen very rarely across donors, but some public TCRs occurred in many.

The donors were part of the validation cohort of roughly 130 subjects. That cohort was separate from the first cohort, which comprised several hundred subjects. Sequencing used immunoSEQ multiplex PCR; TCRdb keeps in-frame clones, though not all of them. The sample carries 100,000 to 120,000 clones, around 82% recorded once. Trimming took off 3 bases at V and 6 bases at J, with 13 bases between the two ends. Germline V gives CDR1 SGHTA, CDR2 FQGTGA. The CDR3 totals 14 residues. V is TRBV7-3 and J is TRBJ2-3; perhaps TRBD1 as D (6 bases). The clonotype was recovered from a young woman in good health and CMV-seronegative. The sample consisted of PBMCs. As DNA, the CDR3 is TGTGCCAGCAGCTTGCGGCCCCAGGGGGATACGCAGTATTTT. Protein product: CASSLRPQGDTQYF.